This T cell receptor beta chain was recovered during a study of T cells expressing NK-cell markers. The wider study: Researchers got TCR beta repertoires out of sorted CD3+CD56+NKG2C+, CD3+CD56+NKG2C- and CD3+CD56-NKG2C+ T cells. HCMV seropositivity characterized most of the eight sequenced donors, and seronegativity one. General study points: Whether expanded NKG2C+ T cell clones were HCMV specific stayed uncertain. Several donors likewise had their CD3+CD56-NKG2C+ fraction led by these clonotypes.

With regard to this clonotype: The target antigen is unknown.

CDR1 LNHDA and CDR2 SQIVND come from the germline V gene (reference sequence). This CDR3 is built from 14 residues. After re-calling the 5' RACE reads, TCRdb lists one entry per CDR3 protein, DNA absent. The data include 350,000 to 400,000 distinct CDR3 sequences; the top ten clones carry roughly a tenth. V is TRBV19 and J is TRBJ1-3. The receptor was isolated from a woman aged 50 to 60 in good health. The sequenced material came from blood T cells: a sorted CD56 or NKG2C T cell subset, CD4+ or CD8+ T cells, or bulk PBMC T cells (not recorded which). CDR3 in amino acids: CASSTGPAGNTIYF. Variable domain in full (rest from reference TRBV19 and TRBJ1-3): DGGITQSPKYLFRKEGQNVTLSCEQNLNHDAMYWYRQDPGQGLRLIYYSQIVNDFQKGDIAEGYSVSREKKESFPLTVTSAQKNPTAFYLCASSTGPAGNTIYFGEGSWLTVV.